These 22 T cell receptor beta chains were all obtained from the same sample, sequenced in a study of cytotoxic CD8 clonotypes in ibrutinib-treated CLL. Generated by immunoSEQ multiplex PCR, the TCRdb table keeps only in-frame clones and is missing some. The table includes some 61,000 clones, about two thirds detected once. The sample was PBMCs, taken after 12 months of ibrutinib treatment. These receptors were taken from a human donor with chronic lymphocytic leukemia.

Only a few counts were recorded for this clone. The chain has TRBV5-4 and TRBJ2-7, with D maybe TRBD1 (6 bases). Germline lookup yields CDR1 SGHNT and CDR2 YYREEE (reference sequence). With 0 bases removed from V and 4 bases from J, the gap between germline ends came to 11 bases. The CDR3 is 14 amino acids. CDR3 DNA sequence: TGTGCCAGCAGCTTGGCAGACAGGAGGTACGAGCAGTACTTC. Its protein is CASSLADRRYEQYF.

J is TRBJ1-1 and V is TRBV6-5; D perhaps matches TRBD1 (5 bases). Germline V gene data show CDR1 as MNHEY and CDR2 as SVGAGI. The V gene lost 0 bases and the J gene lost 11 bases, with 13 bases spanning the gap. The CDR3 runs to 13 residues. This CDR3 is CASSYSWGGKAFF. The CDR3 nucleotides read TGTGCCAGCAGTTACTCTTGGGGGGGAAAGGCTTTCTTT.

This clone was picked up a small number of times. This chain joins TRBV6-6 and TRBJ2-7, with D possibly TRBD1 on 5 matching bases. CDR3 length: 15 amino acids. V lost 0 bases to trimming and J lost 2 bases, with 11 bases between them. CDR1 and CDR2 (germline): MNHNY, SVGAGI (reference sequence). CDR3 nucleotides: TGTGCCAGCAGTTACTCGTTTCTCAGGGCCTACGAGCAGTACTTC. Encoded protein: CASSYSFLRAYEQYF.

This chain joins TRBV4-2 and TRBJ1-2; D perhaps matches TRBD1 (6 bases). Looked up from germline, CDR1 is LGHNA and CDR2 is YNFKEQ. Trimming shortened V by 1 base and J by 5 bases, and 11 bases separated the two germline ends. CDR3 length: 14 residues. This CDR3 is CASSQVNRVYGYTF. CDR3 nucleotide sequence: TGTGCCAGCAGCCAAGTAAACAGGGTGTATGGCTACACCTTC.

The chain employs TRBV28 and TRBJ1-2; D is perhaps TRBD1 (5 bases). Germline assignment: CDR1 MDHEN and CDR2 SYDVKM. V lost 6 bases, J lost 7 bases, and 24 bases lay in between. This CDR3 has 16 residues. DNA for the CDR3: TGTGCCAGCAGCAATAACCCAACCGGGGCGCAGGGTGGCTACACCTTC. Translation gives CASSNNPTGAQGGYTF.

This clone has only a few counts. The chain has TRBV20-1 and TRBJ1-2; D gene ambiguous. The ends were cut back, 6 bases at V and 6 bases at J, with 8 bases in the middle. Germline V gives CDR1 DFQATT, CDR2 SNEGSKA (reference sequence). The CDR3 consists of 10 residues. The CDR3 nucleotides are TGCAGTGCCATACACGATGGCTACACCTTC. Translated, it gives CSAIHDGYTF.

The chain combines TRBV10-3 with TRBJ2-2, with D perhaps matching TRBD2 (6 bases). The CDR3 totals 14 residues. The germline V and J ends were trimmed by 6 bases and 5 bases, with 13 bases remaining between them. CDR1 and CDR2 from the germline V gene are ENHRY and SYGVKD. For the CDR3, the DNA is TGTGCCATCAGGGGGGGATCTCAAACCGGGGAGCTGTTTTTT. Translation gives CAIRGGSQTGELFF.

This clone was seen a handful of times. This rearrangement joins TRBV15 to TRBJ1-2, with 9 bases matching TRBD1. Germline V lookup: CDR1 LNHNV, CDR2 YYDKDF (reference sequence). The V and J ends lost 3 bases and 8 bases, in that order; junction bases with no gene match: 1. CDR3 length: 12 residues. CDR3 coding DNA: TGTGCCACCAGCAGGGACAGGGGCGGCTACACCTTC. This gives the protein CATSRDRGGYTF.

The chain employs TRBV14 and TRBJ1-2; no firm D call. Trimming took 5 bases from V and 4 from J, leaving 20 bases between them. CDR1 is SGHDN and CDR2 is FVKESK in the germline V gene. There are 16 residues in the CDR3. The CDR3 DNA sequence: TGTGCCAGCAGCGCGCGGATATCTGGAAAGACCTATGGCTACACCTTC. Amino acids: CASSARISGKTYGYTF.

In DNA form, the CDR3 reads TGTGCCATCAGTGAGATCGGGGGACCAAGCTTGAACACTGAAGCTTTCTTT. It translates to CAISEIGGPSLNTEAFF. This chain connects TRBV10-3 to TRBJ1-1; tentative D call: TRBD1 (5 bases). Germline lookup yields CDR1 ENHRY and CDR2 SYGVKD. CDR3 length: 17 amino acids. Between the trimmed V and J ends, which lost 2 bases and 0 bases, there was a span of 16 bases.

The J gene is TRBJ1-2, the V gene TRBV7-9; D not certain. Germline V CDR1 and CDR2: SEHNR, FQNEAQ (reference sequence). The CDR3 sequence is 11 residues long. Trimming stripped 1 base from V and 3 bases from J, with 0 bases between. CDR3 loop: CASSLDYGYTF. The CDR3 nucleotides are TGTGCCAGCAGCTTAGACTATGGCTACACCTTC.

The gene calls are TRBV12-5 and TRBJ1-2; D remains unclear. The CDR3 contains 14 residues. The germline V gene has CDR1 LGHNT and CDR2 FRNRAP. V dropped 2 bases and J dropped 6 bases, with 13 bases sitting between them. CDR3 amino acids: CASGLYGVWDGYTF. The CDR3, as DNA: TGTGCTAGTGGTTTGTACGGGGTGTGGGATGGCTACACCTTC.

This chain links TRBV11-2 with TRBJ2-5; TRBD2 is a possible D gene (6 bases). This CDR3 comprises 14 residues. Per germline, CDR1 SGHAT and CDR2 FQNNGV. V was pared by 5 bases and J by 5 bases, with 15 bases between. The CDR3 spells CASSTGGVYETQYF. The CDR3 DNA reads TGTGCCAGCAGCACCGGAGGGGTCTACGAGACCCAGTACTTC.

The chain employs TRBV19 and TRBJ1-3; D uncertain. In germline, CDR1 is LNHDA, CDR2 SQIVND (reference sequence). This CDR3 is built from 14 residues. V lost 6 bases and J 2 bases, leaving 11 bases between the germline ends. This CDR3 reads CASRKTETGNTIYF. CDR3 bases: TGTGCCAGTAGGAAGACTGAAACTGGAAACACCATATATTTT.

V usage is TRBV6-5 and J usage is TRBJ1-6; D is unclear. CDR1 and CDR2 from the germline V gene are MNHEY and SVGAGI. The germline V and J ends were trimmed by 5 bases and 8 bases, with 10 bases remaining between them. CDR3 length: 13 amino acids. CDR3 sequence reads: CASSRGRDSPLHF. DNA of the CDR3: TGTGCCAGCAGTCGTGGGAGGGATTCACCCCTCCACTTT.

About this clone itself: Other DNA sequences within the sample encode an identical CDR3. The V and J genes are TRBV27 and TRBJ2-5; 9 positions match TRBD1. Germline V gives CDR1 MNHEY, CDR2 SMNVEV (reference sequence). The ends lost 5 bases at V and 5 bases at J; junction bases unmatched: 6. This CDR3 is built from 14 residues. The CDR3, as DNA: TGTGCCAGCAGTCCAAGGGACAGGGTGGAGACCCAGTACTTC. This encodes CASSPRDRVETQYF.

J is TRBJ2-3 and V is TRBV29-1; 10 bases map to TRBD2. The germline CDR1 and CDR2 sequences are SQVTM and ANQGSEA. This CDR3 contains 14 residues. The V segment lost 5 bases and the J segment 2 bases; nucleotides outside the gene matches: 4. CDR3 sequence (DNA): TGCAGCGTTTCCCTAGCGGGGGCCACAGATACGCAGTATTTT. This sequence encodes CSVSLAGATDTQYF.

This chain connects TRBV30 to TRBJ1-2; TRBD1 might be the D (6 bases). Germline V gives CDR1 GTSNPN, CDR2 SVGIG (reference sequence). This CDR3 is 13 amino acids long. With 3 bases removed from V and 2 bases from J, the gap between germline ends came to 10 bases. The CDR3 loop reads CAWSDRQNYGYTF. The CDR3 bases are TGTGCCTGGAGCGACAGGCAAAACTATGGCTACACCTTC.

V usage is TRBV7-2 and J usage is TRBJ2-2, with 11 bases fitting TRBD2. The germline gives CDR1 SGHTA, CDR2 FQGNSA. The CDR3 consists of 19 residues. With 0 bases clipped from V and 6 bases from J, the junction kept 12 bases outside the gene matches. CDR3 protein: CASSLARWLAGGNAGELFF. CDR3 DNA sequence: TGTGCCAGCAGCTTAGCGCGATGGCTAGCGGGGGGAAACGCCGGGGAGCTGTTTTTT. The complete variable domain, with remaining parts taken from reference TRBV7-2 and TRBJ2-2, reads GAGVSQSPSNKVTEKGKDVELRCDPISGHTALYWYRQSLGQGLEFLIYFQGNSAPDKSGLPSDRFSAERTGGSVSTLTIQRTQQEDSAVYLCASSLARWLAGGNAGELFFGEGSRLTVL.

This sequence joins TRBV2 and TRBJ2-6; 7 bases map to TRBD1. This CDR3 contains 13 residues. Germline trimming cut 8 bases from V and 5 bases from J; bases unmatched to any gene: 3. Germline V gene lookup returns CDR1 SNHLY and CDR2 FYNNEI. In DNA, the CDR3 is TGTGCCAGCCAACAGGGGCGGGCCAACGTCCTGACTTTC. Protein: CASQQGRANVLTF.

V is TRBV30 and J is TRBJ1-3; D not certain. CDR3 length: 13 residues. The germline gives CDR1 GTSNPN, CDR2 SVGIG (reference sequence). Deletions cut 2 bases from V and 4 bases from J, with 9 bases between. The CDR3 reads CAWSSVAGNTIYF. The CDR3 coding sequence is TGTGCCTGGAGTTCCGTGGCGGGAAACACCATATATTTT.

The chain employs TRBV4-3 and TRBJ2-3; tentatively, D is TRBD2 (7 bases). The CDR3 is 19 amino acids. Germline V CDR1 and CDR2: LGHNA, YSLEER. Trimming left V 4 bases short and J 1 base short, with 24 bases between. CDR3 sequence reads: CASSPRSRGGGGGTDTQYF. For the CDR3, the DNA is TGCGCCAGCAGCCCAAGATCCAGGGGAGGAGGGGGGGGCACAGATACGCAGTATTTT.